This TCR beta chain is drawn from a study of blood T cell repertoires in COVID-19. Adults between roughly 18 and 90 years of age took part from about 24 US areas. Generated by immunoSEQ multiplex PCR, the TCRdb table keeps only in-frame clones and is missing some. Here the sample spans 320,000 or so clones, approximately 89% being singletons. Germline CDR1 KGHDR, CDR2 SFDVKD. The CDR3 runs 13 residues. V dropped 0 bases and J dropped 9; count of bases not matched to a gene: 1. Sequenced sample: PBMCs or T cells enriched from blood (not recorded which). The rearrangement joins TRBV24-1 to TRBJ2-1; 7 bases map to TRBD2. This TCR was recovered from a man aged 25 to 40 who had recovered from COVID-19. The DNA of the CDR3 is TGTGCCACCAGTGATTTGTGGGGGGGTGAGCAGTTCTTC. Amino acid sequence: CATSDLWGGEQFF.